This T cell receptor beta chain was found in a study of blood T cell repertoires in COVID-19 (dated by TCRdb to 2019 to 2021). Some background on the complete study: Samples covering the acute and convalescent phases of COVID-19 were provided by collaborators in the United States, Italy and Spain. The samples were drawn from two sources: the first 160 participants of the ongoing ImmuneRACE study, and some 1,300 subjects contributed by 6 global collaborators. The material from the prospective study consisted of cDNA or gDNA derived from T cells, B-cell-depleted T cells, or PBMCs. Subjects who had been exposed to COVID-19, were actively infected with it, or had recovered from it provided the deeply sampled blood TCRbeta repertoires that made up the dataset. The repertoires were released in a freely available public database meant as a resource for research on the immune response to SARS-CoV-2. A de-identified subject ID, COVID-19 status, age in years and sex were almost always included in the sample metadata. Where available, HLA class I and class II types were obtained from metadata supplied by the sample provider rather than from assay-based typing.

Participants in the prospective study were aged about 18 to 90 years, lived in about two dozen United States geographic areas, and enrolled through a virtual design. To assign participants to cohorts, the prospective study relied on clinical history that participants themselves reported in a screening survey and a study questionnaire. For ImmuneRACE Cohort 3, a participant was defined as recovered based on two consecutive negative NP/OP PCR tests, clearance by a healthcare professional, or resolution of symptoms. In the prospective study, whole blood, serum and a nasopharyngeal or oropharyngeal swab were collected from each participant by mobile phlebotomists. Over a roughly 2-month period, participants in the prospective study had the option of providing additional blood draws and questionnaires. Prospective study blood samples were shipped either frozen or at room temperature before DNA extraction.

From the cysteine through the phenylalanine, the CDR3 covers 15 amino acids. Only the CDR3 portion is preserved as DNA: 45 bases, with reading frame beginning at the first base. Here V drops 9 bases and J drops 5 bases, and the junction holds 14 bases not matched to any gene. For CDR1 and CDR2, the germline V gene (reference sequence) lists WNHNN and SYGVQD. Worth noting for this clone: The clone's antigen remains unknown. The sample holds no much larger clone one base away, and base qualities are not on file.

What the work shows at the level of the full study, not this receptor alone: How much clinical and demographic metadata was included differed by source and by participant, and the metadata was provided uncurated.

TCRbeta CDR3 regions were amplified from genomic DNA by means of the immunoSEQ Assay, a bias-controlled multiplex PCR. In the paper's pipeline: Within the assay, amplification of reference gene primers was used to estimate how many nucleated cells each sample contained. To quantify the absolute abundance of each unique TCRbeta CDR3 rearrangement, sequence reads were collapsed and filtered. For each sample, productive Simpson clonality was calculated as the square root of Simpson's diversity index over productive rearrangements. TCRdb's version of the immuneACCESS table is confined to in-frame rearrangements and falls short of the full clone set. An unresolved V gene accounts for under half of the shortfall where checked; the remainder is of unknown origin. From that table come the V and J calls and clone size; the DNA was used to work out D and trimming. For this sample there are roughly 500,000 clones; 85% to 90% appear just once. About 1.7% of the sample is held by the ten biggest clonotypes.

The sequencing input was PBMCs or T cells enriched from blood (not recorded which). Here the chain combines TRBV10-1 and TRBJ2-3, with 7 bases matching TRBD2. This sequence originates from a middle-aged woman who had recovered from COVID-19. The CDR3 amino acid sequence is: CARFRLAAVLDTQYF. The DNA reads as follows: TGCGCCAGATTTAGACTAGCCGCGGTCTTAGATACGCAGTATTTT.